The T cell receptor (beta chain) under discussion was sequenced for a study of cytomegalovirus exposure and HLA in healthy donors. J gave up 2 bases and V 1 base, and 6 bases lay outside the gene matches. Germline-derived CDR1 and CDR2 are SGHTA and FQGTGA. The CDR3 is made up of 16 amino acids. Overall study results and limits: Usually a TCR sequence was rare, but some public TCRs were found in many donors. Excluded: some indistinguishable V segments such as TRBV6-2 and TRBV6-3. Productive status was seen about 87% or about 30% of the time for most TCR beta V segments in an earlier analysis.

Vbeta (60) and Jbeta (13) primers were used in the PCR. Generated by immunoSEQ multiplex PCR, the TCRdb table keeps only in-frame clones and is missing some. The sample lists fewer than 200,000 clones, 65% to 80% occurring once. As for this clone: As yet, its antigen is unknown.

The sample comprised PBMCs. The gene calls are TRBV7-3 and TRBJ2-3; TRBD2 aligns across 7 bases. The source of this sequence is a woman in her forties or fifties in good health and CMV-seropositive. In nucleotides, the CDR3 is TGTGCCAGCAGCTTAAAGGGCGGGGGAATCACAGATACGCAGTATTTT. Its translation is CASSLKGGGITDTQYF.